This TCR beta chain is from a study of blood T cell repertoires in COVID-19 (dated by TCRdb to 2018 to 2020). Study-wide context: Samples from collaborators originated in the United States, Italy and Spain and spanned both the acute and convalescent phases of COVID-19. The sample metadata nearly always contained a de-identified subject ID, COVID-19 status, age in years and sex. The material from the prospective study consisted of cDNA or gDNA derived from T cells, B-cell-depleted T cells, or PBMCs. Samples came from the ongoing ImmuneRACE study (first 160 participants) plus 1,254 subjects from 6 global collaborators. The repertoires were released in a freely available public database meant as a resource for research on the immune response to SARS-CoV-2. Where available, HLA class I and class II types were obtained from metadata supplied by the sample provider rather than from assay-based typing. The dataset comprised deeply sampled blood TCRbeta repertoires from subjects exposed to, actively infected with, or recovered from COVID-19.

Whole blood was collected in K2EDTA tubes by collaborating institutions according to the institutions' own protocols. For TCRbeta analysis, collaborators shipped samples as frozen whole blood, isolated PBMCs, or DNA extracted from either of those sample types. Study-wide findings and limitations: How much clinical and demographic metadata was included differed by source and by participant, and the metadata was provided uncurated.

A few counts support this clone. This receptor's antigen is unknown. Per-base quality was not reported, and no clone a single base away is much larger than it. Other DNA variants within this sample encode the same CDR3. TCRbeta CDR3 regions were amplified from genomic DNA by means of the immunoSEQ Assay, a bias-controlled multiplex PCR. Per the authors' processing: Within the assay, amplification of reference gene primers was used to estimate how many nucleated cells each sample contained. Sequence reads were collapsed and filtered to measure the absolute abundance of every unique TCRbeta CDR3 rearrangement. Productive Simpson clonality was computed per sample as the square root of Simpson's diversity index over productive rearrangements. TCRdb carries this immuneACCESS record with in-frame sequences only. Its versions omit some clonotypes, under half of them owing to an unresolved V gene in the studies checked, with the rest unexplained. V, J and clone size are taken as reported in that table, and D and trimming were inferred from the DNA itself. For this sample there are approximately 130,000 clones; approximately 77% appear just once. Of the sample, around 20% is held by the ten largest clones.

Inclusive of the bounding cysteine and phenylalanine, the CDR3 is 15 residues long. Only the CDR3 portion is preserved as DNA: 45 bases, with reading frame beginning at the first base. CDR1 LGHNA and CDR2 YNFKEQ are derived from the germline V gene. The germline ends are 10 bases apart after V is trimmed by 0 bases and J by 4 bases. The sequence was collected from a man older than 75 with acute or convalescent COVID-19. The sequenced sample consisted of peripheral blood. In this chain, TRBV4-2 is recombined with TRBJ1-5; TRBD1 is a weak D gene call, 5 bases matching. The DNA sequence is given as TGTGCCAGCAGCCAAGAAAGGGGAGGGAATCAGCCCCAGCATTTT. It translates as CASSQERGGNQPQHF.